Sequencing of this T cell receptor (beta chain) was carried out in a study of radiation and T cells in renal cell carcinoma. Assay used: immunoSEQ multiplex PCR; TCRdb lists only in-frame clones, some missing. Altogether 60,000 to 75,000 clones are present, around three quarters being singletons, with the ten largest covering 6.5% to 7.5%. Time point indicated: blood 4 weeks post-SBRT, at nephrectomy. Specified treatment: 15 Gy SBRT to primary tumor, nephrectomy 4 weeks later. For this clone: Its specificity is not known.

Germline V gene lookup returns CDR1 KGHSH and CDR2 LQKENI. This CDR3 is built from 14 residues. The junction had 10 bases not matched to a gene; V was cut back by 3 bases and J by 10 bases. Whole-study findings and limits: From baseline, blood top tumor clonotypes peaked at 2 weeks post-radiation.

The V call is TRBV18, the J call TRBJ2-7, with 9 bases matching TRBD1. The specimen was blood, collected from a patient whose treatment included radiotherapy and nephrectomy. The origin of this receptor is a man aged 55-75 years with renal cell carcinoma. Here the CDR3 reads CASSPGWTGAEQYV. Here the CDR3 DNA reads TGTGCCAGCTCACCGGGGTGGACAGGGGCAGAACAGTACGTC.